This entry concerns a single T cell receptor (beta chain). Its antigen is undetermined. The entry originates in a study of OX40 agonist ivuxolimab in advanced cancers. Study summary: At 0.01 to 10 mg/kg, ivuxolimab was administered intravenously to patients every 2 weeks. Findings and limits, study-wide: Expanded peripheral T cells had an undetermined antigen specificity. In general, CD8+ T cells held more expanded clones than CD4+ did, on average.

Excluded were patients having autoimmune disease history or systemic immunosuppression. Assay used: immunoSEQ multiplex PCR; TCRdb lists only in-frame clones, some missing. The profile shows over 80,000 clones, 80% to 90% of them singletons. The sequencing used CD4+ or CD8+ T cells sorted from blood, collected in a trial of the OX40 agonist ivuxolimab. The TCR originated in an adult with an advanced solid tumor such as melanoma, head and neck, liver or kidney cancer.

The CDR3 bases are TGTGCCAGCAGTTACTTAGGAACAGGGGCTGAAGCTTTCTTT. It encodes CASSYLGTGAEAFF. The chain recombines TRBV6-5 with TRBJ1-1; TRBD1 matches 7 bases. This CDR3 is 14 amino acids long. Trimming cost V 1 base and J 6 bases; bases outside gene matches: 5. Germline assignment: CDR1 MNHEY and CDR2 SVGAGI.